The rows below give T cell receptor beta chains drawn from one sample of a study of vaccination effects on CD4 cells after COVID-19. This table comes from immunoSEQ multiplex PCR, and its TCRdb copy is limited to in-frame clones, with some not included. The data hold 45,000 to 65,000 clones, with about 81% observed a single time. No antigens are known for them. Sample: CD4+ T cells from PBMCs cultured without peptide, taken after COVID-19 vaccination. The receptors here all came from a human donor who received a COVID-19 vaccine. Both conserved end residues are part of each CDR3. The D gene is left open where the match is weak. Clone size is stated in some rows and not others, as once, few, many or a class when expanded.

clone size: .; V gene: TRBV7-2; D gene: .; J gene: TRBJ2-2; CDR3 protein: CASSLVWDTGELFF; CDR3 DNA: TGTGCCAGCAGCTTAGTGTGGGACACCGGGGAGCTGTTTTTT
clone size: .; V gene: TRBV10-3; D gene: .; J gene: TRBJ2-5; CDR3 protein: CAISVGETQYF; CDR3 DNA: TGTGCCATCAGTGTAGGGGAGACCCAGTACTTC
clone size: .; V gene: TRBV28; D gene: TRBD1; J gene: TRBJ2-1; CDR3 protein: CASSSMTGNPYNEQFF; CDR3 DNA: TGTGCCAGCAGTTCGATGACAGGGAACCCTTACAATGAGCAGTTCTTC
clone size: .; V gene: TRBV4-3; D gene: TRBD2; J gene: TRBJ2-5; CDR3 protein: CASSQGGAGGRIPEYF; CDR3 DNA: TGCGCCAGCAGCCAAGGGGGTGCGGGGGGGCGGATCCCGGAGTACTTC
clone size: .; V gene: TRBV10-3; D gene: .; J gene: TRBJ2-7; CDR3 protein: CAITPRVGRNYEQYF; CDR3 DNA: TGTGCCATCACCCCTCGGGTTGGGCGGAACTACGAGCAGTACTTC
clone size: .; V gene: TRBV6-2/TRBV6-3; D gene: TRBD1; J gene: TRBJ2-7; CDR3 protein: CASSQQGTGEQYF; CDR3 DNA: TGTGCCAGCAGCCAACAGGGGACCGGGGAGCAGTACTTC
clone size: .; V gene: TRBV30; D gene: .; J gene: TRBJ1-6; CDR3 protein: CAWSPVLDNSPLHF; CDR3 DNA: TGTGCCTGGAGTCCCGTACTAGATAATTCACCCCTCCACTTT
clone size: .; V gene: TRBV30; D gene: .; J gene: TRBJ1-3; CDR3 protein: CAWRPHSGNTIYF; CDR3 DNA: TGTGCCTGGAGGCCGCACTCTGGAAACACCATATATTTT
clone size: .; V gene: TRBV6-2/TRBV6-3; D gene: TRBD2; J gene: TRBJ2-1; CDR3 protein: CASSYNPRGGSSYNEQFF; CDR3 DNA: TGTGCCAGCAGTTACAACCCACGGGGGGGGAGCTCCTACAATGAGCAGTTCTTC
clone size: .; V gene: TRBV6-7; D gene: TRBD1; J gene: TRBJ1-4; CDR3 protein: CASSNLTGIDEKLFF; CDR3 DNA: TGTGCCAGCAGTAACCTGACAGGGATAGATGAAAAACTGTTTTTT
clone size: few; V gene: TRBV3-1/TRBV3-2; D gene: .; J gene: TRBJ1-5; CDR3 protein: CASSQGMGGPQHF; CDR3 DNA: TGTGCCAGCAGCCAGGGCATGGGGGGGCCCCAGCATTTT
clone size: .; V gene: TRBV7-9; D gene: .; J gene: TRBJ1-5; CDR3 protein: CASTRQVDQPQHF; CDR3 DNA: TGTGCCAGCACCAGACAGGTGGATCAGCCCCAGCATTTT
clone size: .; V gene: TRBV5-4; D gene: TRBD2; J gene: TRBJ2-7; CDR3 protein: CASSLAGGDEQYF; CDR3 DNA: TGTGCCAGCAGCTTAGCGGGAGGCGACGAGCAGTACTTC
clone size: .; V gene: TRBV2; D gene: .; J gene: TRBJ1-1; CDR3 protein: CASSHGGITNTEAFF; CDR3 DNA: TGTGCCAGCAGTCATGGCGGAATAACGAACACTGAAGCTTTCTTT
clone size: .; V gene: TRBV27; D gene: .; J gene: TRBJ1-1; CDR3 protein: CASSLGARGTEAFF; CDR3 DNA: TGTGCCAGCAGCCTCGGGGCTCGCGGCACTGAAGCTTTCTTT
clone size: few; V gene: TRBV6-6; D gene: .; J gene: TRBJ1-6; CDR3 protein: CASSRRDDSPLHF; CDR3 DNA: TGTGCCAGCAGCCGCAGGGATGATTCACCCCTCCACTTT
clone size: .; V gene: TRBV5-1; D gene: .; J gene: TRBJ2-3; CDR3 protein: CASSPGARTDTQYF; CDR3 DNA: TGCGCCAGCAGCCCGGGGGCGCGCACAGATACGCAGTATTTT
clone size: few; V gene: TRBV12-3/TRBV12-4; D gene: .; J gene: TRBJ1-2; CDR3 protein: CASSLRGGYTF; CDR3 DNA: TGTGCCAGCAGTTTGAGGGGAGGCTACACCTTC
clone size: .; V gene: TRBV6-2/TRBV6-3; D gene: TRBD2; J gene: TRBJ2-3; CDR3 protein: CASSYSTAGGPEGTDTQYF; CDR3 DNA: TGTGCCAGCAGTTACTCGACCGCGGGGGGGCCAGAGGGCACAGATACGCAGTATTTT
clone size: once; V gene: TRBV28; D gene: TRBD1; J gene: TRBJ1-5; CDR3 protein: CASSPIGQGYQPQHF; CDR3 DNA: TGTGCCAGCAGCCCAATCGGACAGGGGTATCAGCCCCAGCATTTT
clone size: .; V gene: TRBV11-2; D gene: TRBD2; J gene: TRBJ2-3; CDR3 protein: CASSLGLAGATDTQYF; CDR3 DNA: TGTGCCAGCAGCCTCGGACTAGCGGGGGCCACAGATACGCAGTATTTT
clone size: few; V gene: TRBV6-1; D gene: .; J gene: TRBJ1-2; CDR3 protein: CASSERVRGVGYTF; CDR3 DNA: TGTGCCAGCAGTGAAAGGGTCAGAGGGGTAGGCTACACCTTC
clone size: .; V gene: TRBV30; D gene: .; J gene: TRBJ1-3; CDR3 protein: CAWSLGGGAFSGNTIYF; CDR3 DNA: TGTGCCTGGAGCCTCGGGGGAGGGGCATTCTCTGGAAACACCATATATTTT
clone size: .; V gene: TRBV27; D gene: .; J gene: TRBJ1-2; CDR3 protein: CASSFEGGYGYTF; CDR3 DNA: TGTGCCAGCAGTTTTGAGGGGGGCTATGGCTACACCTTC
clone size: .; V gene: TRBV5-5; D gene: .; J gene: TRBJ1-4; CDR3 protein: CASSLGLATNEKLFF; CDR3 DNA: TGTGCCAGCAGCCTGGGACTCGCAACTAATGAAAAACTGTTTTTT